These 30 T cell receptor beta chains share one sample of origin, sequenced in a study of a mutant IDH1 vaccine in newly diagnosed glioma. These receptors' antigens are unknown. The table came from immunoSEQ multiplex PCR; TCRdb's copy has only in-frame clones and leaves some out. This table has about 120,000 clones, around 80% appearing once. Noted time point: week 11, during vaccination. Vaccination used 300 ug of mutant IDH1 20-mer peptide per dose, with topical imiquimod. The sample in question was PBMCs, obtained from a glioma patient whose treatment included an IDH1 peptide vaccine. These receptors originate from a man between 35 and 55 years old with glioma.

The genes are TRBV2 and TRBJ1-2, with D tentatively TRBD1 (5 bases). CDR1 and CDR2 (germline): SNHLY, FYNNEI. Trimming took 2 bases from V and 1 from J, leaving 14 bases between them. This CDR3 has 16 amino acids. CDR3 DNA sequence: TGTGCCAGCAGTGAAACGTGGGGGAAGCGTAACTATGGCTACACCTTC. Translating gives CASSETWGKRNYGYTF.

The chain combines TRBV14 with TRBJ2-1; either TRBD1 or TRBD2 may fit D (6 bases each). Germline loops: CDR1 SGHDN, CDR2 FVKESK. CDR3 length equals 16 residues. Trimming took 1 base from V and 9 from J, leaving 19 bases between them. Written as DNA, the CDR3 is TGTGCCAGCAGCCAAGGGGGGGCGCGCATTCCTGGTGAGCAGTTCTTC. This codes for CASSQGGARIPGEQFF.

The V gene is TRBV7-9, the J gene TRBJ2-1; 9 bases are shared with TRBD1. J lost 7 bases, V lost 4 bases, and 5 bases had no gene match. The germline CDR1 and CDR2 sequences are SEHNR and FQNEAQ (reference sequence). This CDR3 spans 14 amino acids. CDR3 sequence (DNA): TGTGCCAGCAGCTCAGGACAGGGGTATAATGAGCAGTTCTTC. Residues: CASSSGQGYNEQFF.

This chain's CDR3 is CASSAGTESMGYTF. CDR3 in DNA: TGCGCCAGCAGTGCCGGGACAGAGTCTATGGGCTACACCTTC. This chain links TRBV10-2 with TRBJ1-2, with 7 nucleotides matching TRBD1. This CDR3 has 14 amino acids. V dropped 4 bases and J dropped 8; count of bases not matched to a gene: 10. Germline loops: CDR1 WSHSY, CDR2 SAAADI.

This sequence joins TRBV19 and TRBJ2-1; TRBD2 matches at 10 bases. Germline lookup yields CDR1 LNHDA and CDR2 SQIVND (reference sequence). The CDR3 contains 15 residues. V gave up 6 bases and J gave up 9 bases; unmatched junction bases: 11. CDR3 sequence (DNA): TGTGCCAGTAGACCCTTACTAGCGGGGTCGATTGAGCAGTTCTTC. Residues: CASRPLLAGSIEQFF.

This sequence joins TRBV9 and TRBJ2-2; 10 bases align to TRBD2. This CDR3 has 16 amino acids. The germline CDR1 and CDR2 sequences are SGDLS and YYNGEE. V lost 0 bases, J lost 3 bases, and 2 bases stayed unmatched. The CDR3: CASSVGTSGHTGELFF. The CDR3 DNA reads TGTGCCAGCAGCGTAGGGACTAGCGGACACACCGGGGAGCTGTTTTTT.

The V and J genes are TRBV11-2 and TRBJ2-7; D not certain. This CDR3 has 12 residues. The V gene lost 1 base and the J gene lost 2 bases, with 3 bases spanning the gap. CDR1 and CDR2 from the germline V gene are SGHAT and FQNNGV. CDR3 bases: TGTGCCAGCAGCTTAGGAACCTACGAGCAGTACTTC. Its protein product is CASSLGTYEQYF.

The rearrangement joins TRBV5-1 to TRBJ2-1, with 9 bases aligning to TRBD1. The CDR3 is made up of 15 amino acids. Germline-derived CDR1 and CDR2 are SGHRS and YFSETQ. V shed 0 bases, J shed 7 bases, and the junction held 5 bases outside the gene matches. CDR3 amino acids: CASSLDWDRVNEQFF. DNA of the CDR3: TGCGCCAGCAGCTTGGATTGGGACAGGGTAAATGAGCAGTTCTTC.

The CDR3 DNA follows: TGTGCCAGCAGTTTTGTTAGGGGGGTTTCCGAGCAGTACTTC. This sequence encodes CASSFVRGVSEQYF. V is TRBV27 and J is TRBJ2-7, with D possibly called TRBD1 or TRBD2 (6 bases each). The CDR3 is made up of 14 amino acids. V gave up 3 bases and J gave up 6 bases, with 15 bases separating them. Germline V gives CDR1 MNHEY, CDR2 SMNVEV (reference sequence).

The chain links TRBV7-9 to TRBJ1-4, with a tentative D call TRBD1 (5 bases). Germline V gene data show CDR1 as SEHNR and CDR2 as FQNEAQ (reference sequence). The CDR3 is made up of 15 amino acids. The V end lost 1 base, the J end lost 7 bases, and 13 bases lay between the germline ends. The CDR3 protein is CASSLDGGEAEKLFF. CDR3 in DNA: TGTGCCAGCAGCTTAGATGGGGGGGAGGCTGAAAAACTGTTTTTT.

The chain is built from TRBV5-6 and TRBJ2-7; D might be TRBD2 (5 bases). Trimming stripped 0 bases from V and 4 bases from J, with 8 bases between. There are 13 residues in the CDR3. Germline CDR1 reads SGHDT; CDR2 reads YYEEEE. CDR3 bases: TGTGCCAGCAGCTTGGGGTCGGGGTACGAGCAGTACTTC. Translation: CASSLGSGYEQYF.

This clone was found once. The V call is TRBV2, the J call TRBJ2-3; TRBD2 matches 12 bases. There are 18 residues in the CDR3. CDR1 SNHLY and CDR2 FYNNEI come from the germline V gene. V shed 4 bases, J shed 2 bases, and the junction held 10 bases outside the gene matches. CDR3 sequence reads: CASSVTSSGGVHTDTQYF. The CDR3 bases are TGTGCCAGCAGTGTAACCTCTAGCGGGGGGGTTCACACAGATACGCAGTATTTT.

The V call is TRBV5-1, the J call TRBJ2-5; TRBD2 aligns across 10 bases. The trim removed 0 bases at V and 3 bases at J, leaving 2 bases unmatched. The CDR3 runs to 15 residues. Germline CDR1 reads SGHRS; CDR2 reads YFSETQ. This CDR3 reads CASSLGAGGEETQYF. The CDR3 nucleotides are TGCGCCAGCAGCTTGGGAGCGGGAGGGGAAGAGACCCAGTACTTC.

The chain has TRBV27 and TRBJ2-1; D is uncertain. The CDR3 extends over 13 amino acids. The germline V gene has CDR1 MNHEY and CDR2 SMNVEV (reference sequence). The V end lost 9 bases, the J end lost 4 bases, and 13 bases lay between the germline ends. CDR3 coding DNA: TGTGCCAGTTCAAGGCCCCCGTACAATGAGCAGTTCTTC. Amino acids: CASSRPPYNEQFF.

J is TRBJ1-4 and V is TRBV5-1, with 10 positions matching TRBD1. The V gene end was trimmed by 3 bases and the J gene end by 5 bases; junction bases not matched to a gene: 1. Germline V gene data show CDR1 as SGHRS and CDR2 as YFSETQ. The CDR3 has 14 residues. The CDR3, as DNA: TGCGCCAGCAGCTCGGGACAGGGGAATGAAAAACTGTTTTTT. This translates into CASSSGQGNEKLFF.

Comment on this clone: A much larger clone lies one base from this, so it may be a read error. The chain uses TRBV5-4 and TRBJ2-7, with D possibly being TRBD1 or TRBD2 (5 bases each). V lost 2 bases, J lost 0 bases, and 6 bases lay in between. CDR3 length: 13 residues. Germline CDR1 SGHNT, CDR2 YYREEE (reference sequence). The CDR3 loop is CASSFGGSYEQYF. Written as DNA, the CDR3 is TGTGCCAGCAGCTTTGGGGGCTCCTACGAGCAGTACTTC.

This clone was counted only a few times. V usage is TRBV6-5 and J usage is TRBJ1-6; D is unclear. This CDR3 spans 15 amino acids. The V end was cut by 9 bases, the J end by 2 bases, with 14 bases between. Per the germline V gene, CDR1 is MNHEY and CDR2 is SVGAGI. The CDR3 is CARAHFTAYNSPLHF. The CDR3 DNA is TGTGCCAGGGCCCATTTCACAGCCTATAATTCACCCCTCCACTTT.

The chain couples TRBV6-5 to TRBJ2-5; TRBD1 matches 7 bases. After removal of 5 bases from V and 4 bases from J, the junction contained 7 bases not matched to a gene. The germline V gene encodes CDR1 MNHEY and CDR2 SVGAGI. This CDR3 has 14 amino acids. The CDR3 sequence is CASSATGWGETQYF. CDR3 bases: TGTGCCAGCAGTGCGACAGGGTGGGGAGAGACCCAGTACTTC.

This clone has just one count. In the same sample, other DNA sequences code for this CDR3. This rearrangement joins TRBV5-1 to TRBJ1-6; the match to TRBD1 covers 9 bases. Germline CDR1 reads SGHRS; CDR2 reads YFSETQ. V gave up 0 bases and J gave up 6 bases; unmatched junction bases: 4. The CDR3 extends over 16 amino acids. Written as DNA, the CDR3 is TGCGCCAGCAGCTTGGCTCCGGGACAGGGTAATTCACCCCTCCACTTT. The encoded protein is CASSLAPGQGNSPLHF.

J is TRBJ2-2 and V is TRBV15, with a tentative D call TRBD2 (6 bases). The germline gives CDR1 LNHNV, CDR2 YYDKDF (reference sequence). V dropped 0 bases and J dropped 4 bases, with 9 bases sitting between them. CDR3 size: 15 residues. CDR3 sequence: CATSRELAFTGELFF. CDR3 nucleotides: TGTGCCACCAGCAGAGAACTAGCCTTCACCGGGGAGCTGTTTTTT.

The chain recombines TRBV10-3 with TRBJ2-7, with D perhaps TRBD2 (5 bases). The length of the CDR3 is 13 residues. With 8 bases removed from V and 7 bases from J, the gap between germline ends came to 18 bases. Looked up from germline, CDR1 is ENHRY and CDR2 is SYGVKD. CDR3 in DNA: TGTGCCATCTCAACCGCCAGGACGGGAGAGCAGTACTTC. As protein: CAISTARTGEQYF.

The CDR3 DNA sequence: TGTGCCAGCAGCCCAAGAGGGGGGATCACTGAAGCTTTCTTT. Translated, it gives CASSPRGGITEAFF. The chain links TRBV7-2 to TRBJ1-1, with D perhaps TRBD1 (6 bases). Germline CDR1 reads SGHTA; CDR2 reads FQGNSA. V was cut by 5 bases and J by 4 bases, with 14 bases left in between. This CDR3 spans 14 amino acids.

This chain links TRBV5-1 with TRBJ1-4, with 7 bases matching TRBD1. V shed 6 bases, J shed 8 bases, and the junction held 10 bases outside the gene matches. In germline, CDR1 is SGHRS, CDR2 YFSETQ. CDR3 length equals 14 residues. In DNA form, the CDR3 reads TGCGCCAGCACCGCGACAGGGCGGCGAGAAAAACTGTTTTTT. This sequence encodes CASTATGRREKLFF.

J is TRBJ2-5 and V is TRBV7-2; D unresolved. The germline CDR1 and CDR2 sequences are SGHTA and FQGNSA. Trimming pared 7 bases from V and 4 bases from J, leaving 13 bases between. The CDR3 length is 13 residues. The CDR3 DNA reads TGTGCCAGCATGGGTCCTCCCTCAGAGACCCAGTACTTC. Protein sequence: CASMGPPSETQYF.

As regards this clone: This sample includes further DNA sequences coding for the same CDR3. V is TRBV18 and J is TRBJ2-3; 7 bases map to TRBD2. CDR3 length equals 14 residues. CDR1 KGHSH and CDR2 LQKENI come from the germline V gene. The J segment lost 5 bases and the V segment lost 6 bases, leaving 8 bases of the junction unmatched. CDR3 sequence: CASSLSGVRDTQYF. The CDR3 DNA reads as TGTGCCAGCTCGCTGAGCGGGGTGAGAGATACGCAGTATTTT.

The chain links TRBV7-9 to TRBJ1-2; D is possibly TRBD1 (6 bases). CDR3 size: 14 residues. In germline, CDR1 is SEHNR, CDR2 FQNEAQ (reference sequence). The V gene lost 0 bases and the J gene lost 6 bases, with 11 bases spanning the gap. The CDR3 spells CASSLARGDNGYTF. The CDR3 DNA reads as TGTGCCAGCAGCTTAGCGCGGGGGGACAATGGCTACACCTTC.

The chain joins TRBV19 to TRBJ2-1; D may be TRBD2 (6 bases). The V end lost 4 bases, the J end lost 0 bases, and 13 bases lay between the germline ends. The CDR3 covers 16 residues. Germline CDR1 reads LNHDA; CDR2 reads SQIVND (reference sequence). The CDR3 region has the DNA TGTGCCAGTAGTACCACTAGCTTCAGCTCCTACAATGAGCAGTTCTTC. Amino acid sequence: CASSTTSFSSYNEQFF.

This clone was detected only once. The chain links TRBV19 to TRBJ2-7; weak D call: TRBD2 (6 bases). Trimming shortened V by 5 bases and J by 2 bases, and 16 bases separated the two germline ends. This CDR3 contains 15 residues. Germline assignment: CDR1 LNHDA and CDR2 SQIVND (reference sequence). The CDR3 loop is CASSPGDGPTYEQYF. CDR3 in DNA: TGTGCCAGTAGTCCGGGGGACGGTCCCACCTACGAGCAGTACTTC. The full variable domain, its missing parts supplied by reference TRBV19 and TRBJ2-7, is DGGITQSPKYLFRKEGQNVTLSCEQNLNHDAMYWYRQDPGQGLRLIYYSQIVNDFQKGDIAEGYSVSREKKESFPLTVTSAQKNPTAFYLCASSPGDGPTYEQYFGPGTRLTVT.

The genes are TRBV4-3 and TRBJ2-7, with TRBD2 identical over 7 bases. The CDR3 is 17 residues long. Germline lookup yields CDR1 LGHNA and CDR2 YSLEER. The V segment lost 0 bases and the J segment 7 bases; nucleotides outside the gene matches: 15. CDR3 amino acids: CASSQDLEAGLRWEQYF. CDR3 bases: TGCGCCAGCAGCCAAGATCTGGAAGCGGGGTTGCGTTGGGAGCAGTACTTC.

The genes are TRBV19 and TRBJ1-1; D perhaps matches TRBD1 (5 bases). Trimming pared 4 bases from V and 4 bases from J, leaving 13 bases between. Germline V gene data show CDR1 as LNHDA and CDR2 as SQIVND (reference sequence). The CDR3 covers 14 residues. CDR3: CASSTRGEGTEAFF. DNA for the CDR3: TGTGCCAGTAGTACGCGGGGGGAAGGCACTGAAGCTTTCTTT.